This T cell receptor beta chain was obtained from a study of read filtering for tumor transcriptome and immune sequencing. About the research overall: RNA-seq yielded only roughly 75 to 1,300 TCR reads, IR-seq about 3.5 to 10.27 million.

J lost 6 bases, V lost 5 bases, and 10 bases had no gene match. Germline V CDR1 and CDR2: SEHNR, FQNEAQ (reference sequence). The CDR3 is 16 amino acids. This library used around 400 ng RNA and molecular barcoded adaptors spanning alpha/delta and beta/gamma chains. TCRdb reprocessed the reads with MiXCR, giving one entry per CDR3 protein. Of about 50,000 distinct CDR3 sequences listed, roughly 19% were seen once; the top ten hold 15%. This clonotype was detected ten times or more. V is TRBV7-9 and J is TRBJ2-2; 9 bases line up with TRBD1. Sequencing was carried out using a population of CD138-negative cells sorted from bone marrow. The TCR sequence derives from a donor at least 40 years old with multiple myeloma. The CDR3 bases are TGTGCCAGCAGCCCCCGGGACAGGGAGAGCCCCGGGGAGCTGTTTTTT. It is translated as CASSPRDRESPGELFF.